Listed below are T cell receptor beta chains from one sample, sequenced in a study of T cells in Graves' hyperthyroidism and ophthalmopathy. MiXCR, run by TCRdb on the multiplex PCR reads, gives a single entry per CDR3 protein. The sample holds under 350,000 distinct CDR3 sequences, around 15% seen once. Specimen: blood. The receptors shown here come from a woman aged 40 to 50 with Graves' hyperthyroidism. CDR3s include the opening cysteine and the closing phenylalanine or tryptophan. A D gene is named only where the DNA matches it firmly. Clone size appears in some rows only: once, few, many, or a class for an expanded clone.

TRBJ2-1	-	TRBV29-1	-	TGCAGCGTTAGGGGCAATGAGCAGTTCTTC	CSVRGNEQFF
TRBJ1-1	TRBD1	TRBV29-1	few	TGCAGCGTGACGGACAGGGGGAACACTGAAGCTTTCTTT	CSVTDRGNTEAFF
TRBJ1-2	-	TRBV29-1	-	TGCAGCGCCGATCCGGGGAATAACTATGGCTACACCTTC	CSADPGNNYGYTF
TRBJ1-1	TRBD1	TRBV28	-	TGTGCCAGCAGCTTAGACGGGACAGGGTTGGAAGCTTTCTTT	CASSLDGTGLEAFF
TRBJ2-2	TRBD2	TRBV29-1	few	TGCAGCGCCCTAGCGGGAGTAAACACCGGGGAGCTGTTTTTT	CSALAGVNTGELFF
TRBJ2-5	-	TRBV27	many	TGTGCCAGCGGAGAGCGGACCCTGGGGGAGACCCAGTACTTC	CASGERTLGETQYF
TRBJ2-5	-	TRBV12-5	few	TGTGCTAGTGGTTCAAGTACTCAAGAGACCCAGTACTTC	CASGSSTQETQYF
TRBJ1-5	-	TRBV29-1	-	TGCAGCAGAGAGAATCAGCCCCAGCATTTT	CSRENQPQHF
TRBJ1-1	-	TRBV6-2/TRBV6-3	-	TGTGCCAGCAGTTTGGCAGGGGCCCTGAACACTGAAGCTTTCTTT	CASSLAGALNTEAFF
TRBJ2-1	TRBD1	TRBV18	few	TGTGCCAGCTCACCCGACAGGGAAGACAATGAGCAGTTCTTC	CASSPDREDNEQFF
TRBJ2-5	-	TRBV11-2	many	TGTGCCAGCACGTCCGGTTGGGTAGTGACTAAGGAGACCCAGTACTTC	CASTSGWVVTKETQYF
TRBJ1-2	-	TRBV12-3/TRBV12-4	many	TGTGCCAGCAGTTTTATCGGGGAAGGCTACACCTTC	CASSFIGEGYTF
TRBJ2-1	-	TRBV28	many	TGTGCCAGCAGTTTAGTTGGAGAGCAGTTCTTC	CASSLVGEQFF
TRBJ2-5	-	TRBV20-1	many	TGCAGTGCTAGTCCGGCTCAAGAGAGGACCCAGTACTTC	CSASPAQERTQYF
TRBJ2-6	-	TRBV6-1	few	TGTGCCAGCAGCGACACCACAGGGACCGGGGCCAACGTCCTGACTTTC	CASSDTTGTGANVLTF
TRBJ1-5	-	TRBV20-1	-	TGCAGTGCCTCCCGTTCGGACAGTCCGGGTCAGCCCCAGCATTTT	CSASRSDSPGQPQHF
TRBJ1-4	-	TRBV5-4	few	TGTGCCAGCAGCTTTGGGGGAGTGGGGGATGAAAAACTGTTTTTT	CASSFGGVGDEKLFF
TRBJ1-2	TRBD1	TRBV5-4	-	TGTGTCAGCGCCCCCGGGACAGGGGAGTGGAGCTACACCTTC	CVSAPGTGEWSYTF
TRBJ2-7	-	TRBV3-1	many	TGTGCCAGCAGCCAAGGGGACCGCTACGAGCAGTACTTC	CASSQGDRYEQYF
TRBJ1-4	-	TRBV6-1	many	TGTGCCAGCCGCGATTTAAGGGGAAAACTGTTTTTT	CASRDLRGKLFF
TRBJ2-7	TRBD2	TRBV2	-	TGTGCCAGCAGGGAGGGACTAGCGGGAGTCGAGCAGTACTTC	CASREGLAGVEQYF
TRBJ2-7	TRBD2	TRBV7-9	-	TGTGCCAGCAGCTTAGGGACGACTAGCGCTTACGAGCAGTACTTC	CASSLGTTSAYEQYF
TRBJ2-5	-	TRBV2	many	TGTGCCAGCAGGGCAGAGACCCAGTACTTC	CASRAETQYF
TRBJ1-2	TRBD1	TRBV6-1	many	TGTGCCAGCAGTGAAAGCGGGGGACAGCGGGGCTACACCTTC	CASSESGGQRGYTF
TRBJ1-5	TRBD1	TRBV2	-	TGTGCCAGCAGTGGCGGGACAGGGGACATCGAGCCCCAGCATTTT	CASSGGTGDIEPQHF
TRBJ2-3	TRBD1	TRBV12-3/TRBV12-4	many	TGTGCCAGCAGCTACCAAATCGAGACAGGGGCGAACACAGATACGCAGTATTTT	CASSYQIETGANTDTQYF
TRBJ1-2	TRBD1	TRBV7-9	few	TGTGCCAGCAGCTTAGAAACAGGGGGCTATGGCTACACCTTC	CASSLETGGYGYTF
TRBJ2-2	-	TRBV2	many	TGTGCCAGCAAGTGGATCGGGGAGCTGTTTTTT	CASKWIGELFF
TRBJ1-5	TRBD1	TRBV12-3/TRBV12-4	once	TGTGCCAGCAGCCGCAGGGGGACTCAGCCCCAGCATTTT	CASSRRGTQPQHF
TRBJ1-2	TRBD1	TRBV7-8	many	TGTGCCAGCAGCGCAACCGGACAGGGGGCCCTAACCTATGGCTACACCTTC	CASSATGQGALTYGYTF
TRBJ2-3	TRBD2	TRBV12-3/TRBV12-4	many	TGTGCCAGCAGTTTGAGTTTCGCGGGAGGGACAGATACGCAGTATTTT	CASSLSFAGGTDTQYF
TRBJ2-7	TRBD1	TRBV28	many	TGTGCCAGCAGTTTATCCGTCCCGGACAGGGCCTCCTACGAGCAGTACTTC	CASSLSVPDRASYEQYF
TRBJ1-5	-	TRBV27	many	TGTGCCAGCAGTTTCCTGAATCAGCCCCAGCATTTT	CASSFLNQPQHF
TRBJ1-2	-	TRBV10-3	-	TGTGCCATCAGTGGTTCGAGCTTTGTTCCGGGTGGCTACACCTTC	CAISGSSFVPGGYTF
TRBJ2-3	-	TRBV10-2	-	TGCGCCAGCAAAACGTCAGCTAGCACAGATACGCAGTATTTT	CASKTSASTDTQYF